This T cell receptor beta chain was obtained from a study of shared T cell receptors in the human thymus. The table came from immunoSEQ multiplex PCR; TCRdb's copy has only in-frame clones and leaves some out. This sample has approximately 660,000 clones, with approximately 87% found just once. This CDR3 region has 16 residues. CDR1 and CDR2 from the germline V gene are MDHEN and SYDVKM. V lost 2 bases and J lost 1; bases outside the gene matches: 7. These same records also appear under a second study, on human thymus T cells. Per that study: Healthy Finnish infants undergoing corrective surgery for congenital heart defects provided the donor material. Both thymic and peripheral blood repertoires showed apparently biased V and J usage.

The TCR originated in a boy under two years old with a congenital heart defect. The sample was thymocytes. This chain connects TRBV28 to TRBJ1-1, with 7 bases matching TRBD1. CDR3 in DNA: TGTGCCAGCAGTTTACCCACTGACAGGGAGAACACTGAAGCTTTCTTT. Translated, it gives CASSLPTDRENTEAFF.